Shown below are 21 T cell receptor beta chains from a single sample sequenced in a study of technical replicates of blood from several donors. Only in-frame clones appear in the TCRdb table, and some are missing; sequencing was by immunoSEQ multiplex PCR. The sample consists of some 48,000 clones, roughly 95% of them appearing once. Sequenced material: T cells isolated from PBMCs. The receptors were gathered from a human donor in good health.

This chain joins TRBV7-2 and TRBJ2-7; 10 bases match TRBD1. The CDR3 has 15 amino acids. Germline CDR1 SGHTA, CDR2 FQGNSA. J lost 4 bases, V lost 5 bases, and 8 bases had no gene match. The CDR3 DNA reads TGTGCCAGCAGCAGACCGGGACAGGGGTGGTACGAGCAGTACTTC. It is translated as CASSRPGQGWYEQYF.

V gene TRBV2 combines with J gene TRBJ2-3; TRBD2 aligns across 10 bases. Germline-derived CDR1 and CDR2 are SNHLY and FYNNEI. The length of the CDR3 is 16 residues. The ends lost 8 bases at V and 2 bases at J; junction bases unmatched: 10. CDR3 in DNA: TGTGCCAGCGAAACCCGACTAGCGGGCCCCACAGATACGCAGTATTTT. The encoded protein is CASETRLAGPTDTQYF.

This chain uses TRBV30 with TRBJ1-5; possible D gene TRBD1, 6 bases. This CDR3 has 13 residues. Trimming took 7 bases from V and 7 from J, leaving 17 bases between them. Germline V gene data show CDR1 as GTSNPN and CDR2 as SVGIG (reference sequence). The DNA of the CDR3 is TGTGCCTCGGGCGGGCAGGGGAACCAGCCCCAGCATTTT. Translation: CASGGQGNQPQHF.

The chain's CDR3 is CASSLGEYNTGELFF. The CDR3 region has the DNA TGTGCCAGCAGCTTGGGGGAGTATAACACCGGGGAGCTGTTTTTT. This chain links TRBV5-4 with TRBJ2-2; D possibly corresponds to TRBD2 (5 bases). The CDR3 runs to 15 residues. From germline, CDR1 is SGHNT and CDR2 YYREEE (reference sequence). The V end was cut by 0 bases, the J end by 2 bases, with 8 bases between.

V gene TRBV6-1 combines with J gene TRBJ1-5; D possibly corresponds to TRBD1 (5 bases). Germline V CDR1 and CDR2: MNHNS, SASEGT. This CDR3 spans 13 amino acids. Trimming took off 4 bases at V and 5 bases at J, with 9 bases between the two ends. The CDR3 sequence is CASSGRGYQPQHF. CDR3 nucleotides: TGTGCCAGCAGTGGACGGGGGTATCAGCCCCAGCATTTT.

The chain has TRBV28 and TRBJ1-1; 9 positions match TRBD1. The germline V gene has CDR1 MDHEN and CDR2 SYDVKM. The CDR3 contains 14 residues. J gave up 7 bases and V 2 bases, and 5 bases lay outside the gene matches. The CDR3 loop is CASSLPGQGNEAFF. In nucleotides, the CDR3 is TGTGCCAGCAGTTTACCTGGACAGGGGAATGAAGCTTTCTTT.

J is TRBJ2-1 and V is TRBV11-3; D uncertain. Germline CDR1 reads SGHNT; CDR2 reads YENEEA. This CDR3 is 11 amino acids long. The V gene lost 1 base and the J gene lost 7 bases, with 2 bases spanning the gap. DNA for the CDR3: TGTGCCAGCAGCTTAGCTAATGAGCAGTTCTTC. Its translation is CASSLANEQFF.

The chain links TRBV7-8 to TRBJ2-1; 12 nucleotides line up with TRBD2. V shed 5 bases, J shed 8 bases, and the junction held 10 bases outside the gene matches. The CDR3 has 16 residues. Germline CDR1 reads SGHVS; CDR2 reads FQNEAQ. The CDR3 sequence: CASSLRTSGITYEQFF. CDR3 bases: TGTGCCAGCAGCCTACGGACTAGCGGGATAACATATGAGCAGTTCTTC.

The chain links TRBV9 to TRBJ1-5; D uncertain. The germline gives CDR1 SGDLS, CDR2 YYNGEE. Trimming shortened V by 4 bases and J by 7 bases, and 12 bases separated the two germline ends. The CDR3 extends over 13 amino acids. CDR3 DNA: TGTGCCAGCAGCCCCTTTGGAGAACAGCCCCAGCATTTT. Protein sequence: CASSPFGEQPQHF.

This sequence joins TRBV4-1 and TRBJ1-1, with 11 nucleotides matching TRBD1. Germline V gene data show CDR1 as MGHRA and CDR2 as YSYEKL. The length of the CDR3 is 16 residues. V gave up 4 bases and J gave up 4 bases; unmatched junction bases: 8. This CDR3 reads CASSLRTGGQATEAFF. CDR3 in DNA: TGCGCCAGCAGCCTCCGGACAGGGGGCCAGGCCACTGAAGCTTTCTTT.

The DNA for the CDR3 is TGTGCCAGCAGTGAATGGACTGCTAACTATGGCTACACCTTC. Translation: CASSEWTANYGYTF. The chain combines TRBV6-1 with TRBJ1-2; D remains unclear. This CDR3 is built from 14 residues. Germline V gene lookup returns CDR1 MNHNS and CDR2 SASEGT. Trimming took 2 bases from V and 0 from J, leaving 7 bases between them.

This clone was observed once. The rearrangement joins TRBV28 to TRBJ2-7; 8 bases match TRBD2. Germline lookup yields CDR1 MDHEN and CDR2 SYDVKM. The J segment lost 6 bases and the V segment lost 0 bases, leaving 4 bases of the junction unmatched. The length of the CDR3 is 14 residues. CDR3 nucleotide sequence: TGTGCCAGCAGTTTATGGCGGGAGGCTGGCGAGCAGTACTTC. Translation gives CASSLWREAGEQYF.

The V and J genes are TRBV6-1 and TRBJ1-2; 7 positions agree with TRBD1. This CDR3 spans 11 amino acids. V shed 8 bases, J shed 6 bases, and the junction held 3 bases outside the gene matches. Germline lookup yields CDR1 MNHNS and CDR2 SASEGT. In DNA, the CDR3 is TGTGCCAGCTCAGGGGGGCATGGCTACACCTTC. It encodes CASSGGHGYTF.

This clone appeared once. CDR3 coding DNA: TGTGCCACCGGGCGCGGGACTAGCACAGATACGCAGTATTTT. Protein: CATGRGTSTDTQYF. The chain combines TRBV10-3 with TRBJ2-3; tentative D call: TRBD2 (6 bases). Deletions cut 10 bases from V and 0 bases from J, with 14 bases between. CDR3 size: 14 residues. The V gene's germline CDR1 is ENHRY and CDR2 SYGVKD.

This clone was counted a single time. The chain is built from TRBV27 and TRBJ1-5; D perhaps matches TRBD1 (6 bases). This CDR3 is 15 amino acids long. With 6 bases removed from V and 4 bases from J, the gap between germline ends came to 16 bases. Per the germline V gene, CDR1 is MNHEY and CDR2 is SMNVEV (reference sequence). The CDR3 is CASSPRGGVNQPQHF. DNA for the CDR3: TGTGCCAGCAGCCCCAGGGGAGGGGTGAATCAGCCCCAGCATTTT.

The J gene is TRBJ1-2, the V gene TRBV28; the match to TRBD1 covers 7 bases. The V segment lost 4 bases and the J segment 4 bases; nucleotides outside the gene matches: 6. The CDR3 is 14 residues long. Germline V CDR1 and CDR2: MDHEN, SYDVKM. The CDR3 coding sequence is TGTGCCAGCAGTTCGCCGGGACAGACCTATGGCTACACCTTC. Translation gives CASSSPGQTYGYTF.

The chain has TRBV5-6 and TRBJ1-2, with TRBD1 as a possible D gene (5 bases). V lost 4 bases and J 2 bases, leaving 15 bases between the germline ends. The CDR3 spans 15 residues. CDR1 and CDR2 from the germline V gene are SGHDT and YYEEEE. CDR3 nucleotide sequence: TGTGCCAGCAGCCCGCAACAGGCTTACAACTATGGCTACACCTTC. It codes for CASSPQQAYNYGYTF.

The rearrangement uses TRBV10-1 and TRBJ2-3, with a possible D match to TRBD2 (6 bases). The CDR3 spans 15 residues. V shed 2 bases and J shed 3 bases, with 12 bases lying between them. Looked up from germline, CDR1 is WNHNN and CDR2 is SYGVQD (reference sequence). The CDR3: CASSEQGSGTDTQYF. CDR3 in DNA: TGCGCCAGCAGTGAGCAGGGTAGCGGAACAGATACGCAGTATTTT.

The J gene is TRBJ2-7, the V gene TRBV10-3; 9 nucleotides match TRBD1. Per the germline V gene, CDR1 is ENHRY and CDR2 is SYGVKD. This CDR3 is 13 amino acids long. In DNA form, the CDR3 reads TGTGCCATCAGTGAGTCGACATCTGGACAGGGGAGGGTC. Encoded protein: CAISESTSGQGRV.

This chain connects TRBV11-2 to TRBJ2-2; D possibly corresponds to TRBD1 (6 bases). The ends were cut back, 5 bases at V and 0 bases at J, with 10 bases in the middle. Germline CDR1 SGHAT, CDR2 FQNNGV. The CDR3 loop spans 15 amino acids. CDR3 region: CASSLRGSNTGELFF. In DNA form, the CDR3 reads TGTGCCAGCAGCCTCAGGGGTTCGAACACCGGGGAGCTGTTTTTT. Full variable domain (rest looked up from reference TRBV11-2 and TRBJ2-2): EAGVAQSPRYKIIEKRQSVAFWCNPISGHATLYWYQQILGQGPKLLIQFQNNGVVDDSQLPKDRFSAERLKGVDSTLKIQPAKLEDSAVYLCASSLRGSNTGELFFGEGSRLTVL.

J is TRBJ1-2 and V is TRBV28; tentatively, D is TRBD1 (5 bases). Deletions cut 4 bases from V and 5 bases from J, with 17 bases between. CDR1 and CDR2 (germline): MDHEN, SYDVKM. This CDR3 contains 15 residues. The CDR3 bases are TGTGCCAGCAGTTCCCCTGGGGGGGGACGGTATGGCTACACCTTC. It translates to CASSSPGGGRYGYTF.